Below, one TCR beta chain is given with its context. A few counts support this clone. It lacks a known antigen. Base qualities are not at hand, and no much larger clone is one base apart. This sample is drawn from a study of memory CD4+ T cells and cytomegalovirus serostatus (dated by TCRdb to the late 2010s). For the study in its entirety: The cohort comprised around 35 healthy Belgian adults, 9 CMV seropositive and around 24 CMV seronegative. To replicate a published TCR-based CMV serostatus classifier, the study sequenced CD4+ memory TCRbeta repertoires from a Belgian cohort whose cytomegalovirus serostatus was known.

Broader findings and caveats from the paper: Only CD4+CD45RO+ memory cells were sequenced, unlike the original study, which covered naive and memory CD4+ and CD8+ populations. For predicting CMV serostatus, the median bootstrapped AUC was about 0.96 using the original framework and approximately 0.9 using a US-trained random forest. The results were interpreted as suggesting that the CMV-associated TCR signature is mostly present in the CD4+ memory repertoire. Among the 150 to 200 previously reported CMV-associated TCRbeta sequences, some 69 showed up in the CD4+ memory repertoires, with each one found in between one and five individuals. On the Belgian cohort, the classifier built on the original framework reached a median bootstrapped AUC of almost 0.96, with a 95% CI of 0.76-1.00.

The Quick-DNA Microprep Kit was used to extract genomic DNA from the sorted cells. TCRbeta DNA was amplified with the immunoSEQ hsTCRbeta kit following the manufacturer's protocol. TCRbeta libraries were sequenced on an Illumina MiSeq instrument. As for the authors' bioinformatics: Removing out-of-frame sequences left approximately 2,400,000 distinct TCRbeta sequences, an average of around 62,000 per individual. Each individual was scored by the count of around 160 previously reported CMV-associated TCRbeta sequences and the total productive distinct TCRbeta count. A beta-binomial model was reimplemented in Python, and scikit-learn random forests with default parameters were trained on data from the US cohort. Classifier performance on the Belgian cohort was reported as the median AUC with percentile confidence intervals calculated over 10,000 bootstrap iterations. The clones in this table, taken by TCRdb from immuneACCESS, are in-frame only. Not every clone is retained; where verified, under half of the shortfall comes from an unresolved V gene, and the cause of the rest is unknown. D and trimming were read from the DNA, whereas the V and J calls and clone size are those reported in that table. A total of about 57,000 clones appear in this sample, under 80% of them only once. Clones ranked in the top ten supply 0.82% of the sample.

Single viable CD3+CD4+CD8-CD45RO+ cells were sorted as memory CD4+ T cells on a FACSAria II. CMV serostatus was assessed using a Roche Elecsys assay, by which serum IgG against CMV pp150, pp28, p38 and p52 was detected. Following thawing, total CD4+ T cells were enriched through positive selection using CD4 magnetic microbeads. The samples came from a different study that was designed specifically to examine the CD4+ T cell memory repertoire. Peripheral blood mononuclear cells were isolated and cryopreserved following standard operating procedures; serum was stored at -80 °C. Staining used CD3-PerCP (BW264/56), CD4-APC (RPA-T4), CD45RO-PE (UCHT1) and CD8-Pacific Orange (3B5) antibodies, with Sytox blue excluding non-viable cells. The germline ends are 6 bases apart after V is trimmed by 4 bases and J by 7 bases. The cysteine opens and the phenylalanine closes a CDR3 of 11 amino acids. CDR3 DNA is the only sequence kept; it has 33 bases, read in frame from the first base. According to the germline V gene, CDR1 reads SGHRS and CDR2 reads YFSETQ.

This receptor was taken from an adult in good health and CMV-seronegative. Sample: memory CD4+ T cells from blood. The V gene is TRBV5-1 and the J gene is TRBJ2-1; the D gene identity is not certain. The sequenced DNA: TGCGCCAGCAGCACAGCGAATGAGCAGTTCTTC. This gives the protein CASSTANEQFF.